The entry that follows covers one T cell receptor (beta chain) sequence. This sample was included in a study of blood T cell repertoires in COVID-19. Study information: Sites in the United States, Italy and Spain provided acute and convalescent COVID-19 samples.

Libraries were prepared by immunoSEQ multiplex PCR; TCRdb keeps only in-frame clonotypes and omits some of them. This table holds roughly 50,000 clones, approximately 80% found once. V lost 3 bases and J lost 0, with 11 bases in between. There are 15 residues in the CDR3. CDR1 and CDR2 from the germline V gene are ENHRY and SYGVKD. Sequencing was done on a sample of peripheral blood. J is TRBJ1-2 and V is TRBV10-3, with a possible D match to TRBD1 (5 bases). The sequence was collected from an elderly woman with acute or convalescent COVID-19. The CDR3 region has the DNA TGTGCCATCAGTGAAGGCGACAGAGCTAACTATGGCTACACCTTC. It translates to CAISEGDRANYGYTF.